Below are 13 T cell receptor beta chains sequenced from a single sample in a study of cytomegalovirus exposure and HLA in healthy donors. PCR used 60 Vbeta primers and 13 Jbeta primers. TCRdb keeps only in-frame clones here, not all; method: immunoSEQ multiplex PCR. The sample holds roughly 100,000 clones, around 80% seen once. Sequenced material: PBMCs. The receptors stem from a man aged 25 to 45 in good health and CMV-seropositive.

J is TRBJ1-4 and V is TRBV5-6; the match to TRBD1 covers 9 bases. Germline lookup yields CDR1 SGHDT and CDR2 YYEEEE. The length of the CDR3 is 15 residues. The J segment lost 7 bases and the V segment lost 3 bases, leaving 7 bases of the junction unmatched. The CDR3 nucleotides are TGTGCCAGCAGCTCCGGACAGGGGAGGGGTGAAAAACTGTTTTTT. This encodes CASSSGQGRGEKLFF.

The rearrangement joins TRBV6-1 to TRBJ1-4, with D perhaps TRBD1 (5 bases). Between the trimmed V and J ends, which lost 6 bases and 0 bases, there was a span of 11 bases. Germline CDR1 is MNHNS and CDR2 is SASEGT. The CDR3 spans 15 residues. The CDR3 sequence: CASSVGGATNEKLFF. The DNA for the CDR3 is TGTGCCAGCAGCGTCGGGGGTGCAACTAATGAAAAACTGTTTTTT.

This clone appeared once. The CDR3 DNA is TGTGCCCCGGGACTAGCGGGGGGCCCCTACCAAGAGACCCAGTACTTC. Its protein product is CAPGLAGGPYQETQYF. V and J are TRBV7-9 and TRBJ2-5, with TRBD2 matching over 15 bases. J was trimmed by 0 bases and V by 11 bases; bases with no gene match: 7. The CDR3 covers 16 residues. The germline CDR1 and CDR2 sequences are SEHNR and FQNEAQ (reference sequence).

The chain recombines TRBV7-3 with TRBJ1-1; D not resolved. Germline V gene data show CDR1 as SGHTA and CDR2 as FQGTGA. The CDR3 extends over 13 amino acids. Trimming took 1 base from V and 8 from J, leaving 11 bases between them. In DNA form, the CDR3 reads TGTGCCAGCAGCTTAAGACGGGGAGGGGAAGCTTTCTTT. Translated, it gives CASSLRRGGEAFF.

The chain recombines TRBV7-9 with TRBJ2-3; D unresolved. The V and J ends lost 4 bases and 7 bases respectively, with 12 bases between them. Germline V gene sequence: CDR1 SEHNR, CDR2 FQNEAQ (reference sequence). This CDR3 comprises 13 residues. CDR3 nucleotide sequence: TGTGCCAGCAGCTCCCCGAGGCCTAATACGCAGTATTTT. It encodes CASSSPRPNTQYF.

The chain links TRBV19 to TRBJ1-1; D gene ambiguous. Germline CDR1 and CDR2: LNHDA and SQIVND (reference sequence). Trimming took 4 bases from V and 0 from J, leaving 12 bases between them. This CDR3 is 15 amino acids long. The CDR3 spells CASSTAGAMNTEAFF. As DNA, the CDR3 is TGTGCCAGTAGTACCGCGGGAGCAATGAACACTGAAGCTTTCTTT.

The chain combines TRBV6-6 with TRBJ2-7; the D gene is possibly TRBD2 (6 bases). The V end lost 5 bases, the J end lost 3 bases, and 14 bases lay between the germline ends. Germline V lookup: CDR1 MNHNY, CDR2 SVGAGI (reference sequence). The CDR3 has 14 residues. The CDR3 coding sequence is TGTGCCAGCAGTCTATCCCCGGGACTCTACGAGCAGTACTTC. This sequence encodes CASSLSPGLYEQYF.

The J gene is TRBJ2-7, the V gene TRBV14, with 15 bases identical to TRBD2. This CDR3 region has 14 residues. Losses at the gene ends were 4 bases for V and 5 bases for J; bases not matched to a gene: 0. Germline lookup yields CDR1 SGHDN and CDR2 FVKESK. CDR3: CASSRTSGRDEQYF. DNA for the CDR3: TGTGCCAGCAGCCGGACTAGCGGGAGGGACGAGCAGTACTTC.

The V call is TRBV7-8, the J call TRBJ1-1, with D tentatively TRBD1 (5 bases). V was pared by 5 bases and J by 4 bases, with 14 bases between. Germline loops: CDR1 SGHVS, CDR2 FQNEAQ. CDR3 length: 14 residues. The CDR3 bases are TGTGCCAGCAGCCCTGTGGGGGGGACCACTGAAGCTTTCTTT. This sequence encodes CASSPVGGTTEAFF.

The gene calls are TRBV4-1 and TRBJ1-2, with D uncertain. The V end was cut by 0 bases, the J end by 7 bases, with 15 bases between. The CDR3 length is 15 residues. Germline V CDR1 and CDR2: MGHRA, YSYEKL. Written as DNA, the CDR3 is TGCGCCAGCAGCCAAGAATCCACCGTTAAGAGTGGCTACACCTTC. It translates to CASSQESTVKSGYTF.

This clone appeared a few times. The chain joins TRBV5-1 to TRBJ2-7, with a weak D call TRBD2 (6 bases). The CDR3 contains 16 residues. The V end lost 0 bases, the J end lost 4 bases, and 17 bases lay between the germline ends. CDR1 SGHRS and CDR2 YFSETQ come from the germline V gene. Written as DNA, the CDR3 is TGCGCCAGCAGCTTGGAAGGCCGGGACTGGGAATACGAGCAGTACTTC. Protein product: CASSLEGRDWEYEQYF.

This clone was picked up one time. The CDR3 reads CASSPGMENTEAFF. The CDR3 nucleotides are TGTGCCAGCAGCCCGGGTATGGAGAACACTGAAGCTTTCTTT. The rearrangement uses TRBV5-4 and TRBJ1-1; no clear D. V shed 4 bases and J shed 1 base, with 11 bases lying between them. CDR3 size: 14 residues. CDR1 and CDR2 from the germline V gene are SGHNT and YYREEE (reference sequence).

This clone was seen more than once but under ten times. This chain uses TRBV27 with TRBJ2-7; 14 bases align to TRBD2. The V gene end was trimmed by 6 bases and the J gene end by 2 bases; junction bases not matched to a gene: 12. This CDR3 has 18 amino acids. Germline-derived CDR1 and CDR2 are MNHEY and SMNVEV (reference sequence). The CDR3 nucleotides read TGTGCCAGCAGCCTCATTCTGGGGACTAGCGGGAGTACCTACGAGCAGTACTTC. Its protein product is CASSLILGTSGSTYEQYF.